This is a list of T cell receptor beta chains from one sample in a study of cytomegalovirus exposure and HLA in healthy donors. Measured with immunoSEQ multiplex PCR; TCRdb has only the in-frame clones, and not every one. The table has some 110,000 clones, approximately 74% seen once. Material: PBMCs. Receptors originate from a woman aged 50 to 60 in good health and CMV-seropositive. Both conserved end residues are part of each CDR3. D genes are given only for firm matches. The listing skips clone size in some rows; elsewhere it reads once, few, many or a size class.

j_call clone_size d_call v_call cdr3_aa cdr3_nt
TRBJ1-1 few TRBD1 TRBV19 CASSVGTGRLTEAFF TGTGCCAGTAGTGTGGGGACAGGGAGGTTGACTGAAGCTTTCTTT
TRBJ2-1 once . TRBV7-8 CASSQDYEQFF TGTGCCAGCAGCCAAGACTATGAGCAGTTCTTC
TRBJ1-1 . . TRBV11-2 CASSSDSSPMNTEAFF TGTGCCAGCAGCTCCGACAGTAGCCCAATGAACACTGAAGCTTTCTTT
TRBJ2-3 . . TRBV28 CASSFRTSTDTQYF TGTGCCAGCAGTTTCCGGACTAGCACAGATACGCAGTATTTT
TRBJ2-2 . . TRBV4-2 CASSQDGGNTGELFF TGTGCCAGCAGCCAAGACGGGGGGAACACCGGGGAGCTGTTTTTT
TRBJ2-7 . . TRBV18 CASSPPPGSKEQYF TGTGCCAGCTCACCACCTCCGGGTTCGAAGGAGCAGTACTTC
TRBJ2-7 few TRBD1 TRBV7-7 CASSLGGQGLYEQYF TGTGCCAGCAGCTTAGGTGGACAGGGTCTCTACGAGCAGTACTTC
TRBJ1-1 medium-sized . TRBV21-1 CASSQGQGNTEAFF TGTGCCAGCAGCCAGGGACAGGGTAACACTGAAGCTTTCTTT
TRBJ1-1 few . TRBV10-1 CASSEMGDTEAFF TGCGCCAGCAGTGAGATGGGCGACACTGAAGCTTTCTTT
TRBJ1-1 . TRBD1 TRBV29-1 CSVDKSTGTTEAFF TGCAGCGTTGATAAGTCGACAGGGACCACTGAAGCTTTCTTT
TRBJ2-2 . . TRBV4-3 CASSQGGEWGGELFF TGCGCCAGCAGCCAAGGGGGGGAGTGGGGCGGGGAGCTGTTTTTT
TRBJ1-1 few TRBD1 TRBV18 CASSQGTGDTEAFF TGTGCCAGCTCACAAGGGACAGGGGACACTGAAGCTTTCTTT
TRBJ2-1 few TRBD2 TRBV19 CASTSGGNEQFF TGTGCCAGTACTAGCGGGGGGAATGAGCAGTTCTTC
TRBJ1-2 few . TRBV5-5 CASSWAGPTNVYGYTF TGTGCCAGCAGTTGGGCGGGACCGACGAATGTATATGGCTACACCTTC
TRBJ2-5 few . TRBV9 CASSVGQIQETQYF TGTGCCAGCAGCGTAGGGCAGATCCAAGAGACCCAGTACTTC
TRBJ1-5 . . TRBV5-5 CASSEQGGGNQPQHF TGTGCCAGCAGCGAACAGGGTGGTGGTAATCAGCCCCAGCATTTT
TRBJ2-3 once . TRBV5-1 CASSPPYSTTQYF TGCGCCAGCAGCCCACCGTATTCTACTACGCAGTATTTT
TRBJ1-1 . TRBD1 TRBV9 CASSGRRDSYTEAFF TGTGCCAGCAGCGGACGGAGGGACAGCTACACTGAAGCTTTCTTT
TRBJ1-1 . . TRBV18 CASSLQPGEIDTEAFF TGTGCCAGCTCGCTCCAGCCAGGGGAGATAGACACTGAAGCTTTCTTT
TRBJ1-5 few . TRBV18 CASSPGEVWSQHF TGTGCCAGCTCACCAGGGGAGGTCTGGTCCCAGCATTTT
TRBJ2-7 . . TRBV25-1 CASSERGGLVEQYF TGTGCCAGCAGTGAACGCGGAGGCCTGGTCGAGCAGTACTTC
TRBJ1-1 . TRBD1 TRBV6-1 CASTTQGVGTEAFF TGTGCCAGCACCACACAGGGGGTTGGCACTGAAGCTTTCTTT
TRBJ2-1 . . TRBV6-1 CASISSVRYNEQFF TGTGCCAGCATCTCCAGTGTTCGATACAATGAGCAGTTCTTC
TRBJ2-5 . TRBD2 TRBV5-6 CASSLGAGGPQETQYF TGTGCCAGCAGCTTGGGGGCGGGGGGCCCGCAAGAGACCCAGTACTTC
TRBJ1-2 . TRBD1 TRBV14 CASSPATGGNYGYTF TGTGCCAGCAGCCCCGCGACAGGGGGCAACTATGGCTACACCTTC
TRBJ2-3 . . TRBV1 CTSSQGTSGDHTDTQYF TGCACCAGCAGCCAAGGTACTAGCGGAGACCACACAGATACGCAGTATTTT
TRBJ1-2 once TRBD1 TRBV5-1 CASSPTGGAGYTF TGCGCCAGCAGCCCTACAGGGGGAGCTGGCTACACCTTC
TRBJ2-1 . TRBD1 TRBV11-1 CASSDRVGSYNEQFF TGTGCCAGCAGCGACAGGGTTGGCTCCTACAATGAGCAGTTCTTC
TRBJ2-7 . . TRBV6-5 CASSYSSGGEQYF TGTGCCAGCAGTTACTCCTCCGGGGGCGAGCAGTACTTC
TRBJ1-4 few . TRBV6-5 CASRDGGNEKLFF TGTGCCAGCAGGGACGGGGGGAATGAAAAACTGTTTTTT
TRBJ2-7 few TRBD2 TRBV4-1 CASSQRTSGTPYEQYF TGCGCCAGCAGCCAGAGGACTAGCGGGACACCGTACGAGCAGTACTTC
TRBJ2-5 . . TRBV6-1 CASSEASGGGGTQYF TGTGCCAGCAGTGAAGCGTCCGGGGGCGGGGGGACCCAGTACTTC
TRBJ2-5 once TRBD1 TRBV5-1 CASSLPGTGYQETQYF TGCGCCAGCAGCCTACCCGGGACAGGGTACCAAGAGACCCAGTACTTC
TRBJ1-1 . TRBD1 TRBV5-4 CASRPGTGNTEAFF TGTGCCAGCAGACCAGGGACAGGGAACACTGAAGCTTTCTTT
TRBJ2-3 once TRBD1 TRBV4-1 CASSRIDRKTGDYTDTQYF TGCGCCAGCAGCCGTATAGATAGAAAGACAGGGGATTACACAGATACGCAGTATTTT
TRBJ1-6 . TRBD1 TRBV7-2 CASSSVSGQKNSPLHF TGTGCCAGCAGCTCCGTATCGGGACAGAAGAATTCACCCCTCCACTTT
TRBJ1-4 . . TRBV18 CASSPPGQGNEKLFF TGTGCCAGCTCACCCCCAGGGCAGGGGAATGAAAAACTGTTTTTT
TRBJ2-2 . . TRBV5-4 CASSLEVGVTGELFF TGTGCCAGCAGCTTGGAAGTAGGGGTCACCGGGGAGCTGTTTTTT
TRBJ2-1 . TRBD2 TRBV7-2 CASSLASSGSPPEQFF TGTGCCAGCAGCTTAGCGTCTAGCGGGAGCCCCCCCGAGCAGTTCTTC
TRBJ2-3 . TRBD2 TRBV4-2 CASSQQREGQDTQYF TGTGCCAGCAGCCAGCAGCGGGAGGGCCAGGATACGCAGTATTTT
TRBJ2-3 . TRBD2 TRBV28 CASSPWTSGRNTQYF TGTGCCAGCAGCCCTTGGACTAGCGGGAGAAATACGCAGTATTTT
TRBJ1-5 . TRBD1 TRBV27 CASSFLQGASQPQHF TGTGCCAGCAGTTTTCTTCAGGGGGCTAGCCAGCCCCAGCATTTT